This T cell receptor (beta chain) came from a study of PD-L1 blockade in urothelial cancer. Across the whole study: Twenty-five of 29 patients were males with bladder-origin urothelial cancer.

This clone has a handful of counts. There are 14 residues in the CDR3. The germline CDR1 and CDR2 sequences are SEHNR and FQNEAQ (reference sequence). Deletions cut 1 base from V and 13 bases from J, with 16 bases between. Regarding time point: pretreatment peripheral blood. Produced via immunoSEQ multiplex PCR; TCRdb's table is partial and in-frame only. The sample contains around 130,000 clones, about 81% of which appear only once. The material was PBMCs, obtained around atezolizumab (anti-PD-L1) treatment. This rearrangement joins TRBV7-9 to TRBJ2-2, with a possible D match to TRBD1 (6 bases). The source is a man aged 50-59 years with urothelial cancer. The CDR3: CASSLGDTKLSLFF. CDR3 coding DNA: TGTGCCAGCAGCTTAGGGGACACCAAACTCTCGCTGTTTTTT.